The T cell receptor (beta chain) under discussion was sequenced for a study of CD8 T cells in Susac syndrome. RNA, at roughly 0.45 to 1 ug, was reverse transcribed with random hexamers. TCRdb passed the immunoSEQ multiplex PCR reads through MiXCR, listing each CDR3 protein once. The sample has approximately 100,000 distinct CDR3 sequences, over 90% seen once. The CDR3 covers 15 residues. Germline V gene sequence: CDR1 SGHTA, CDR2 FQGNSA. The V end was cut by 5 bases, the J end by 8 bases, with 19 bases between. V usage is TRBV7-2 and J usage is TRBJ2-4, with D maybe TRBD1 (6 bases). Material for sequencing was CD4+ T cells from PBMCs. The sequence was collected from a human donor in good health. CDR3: CASSPQDSLGDIQYF. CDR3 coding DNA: TGTGCCAGCAGCCCGCAGGACAGCCTGGGGGACATTCAGTACTTC. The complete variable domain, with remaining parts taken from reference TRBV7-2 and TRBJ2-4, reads GAGVSQSPSNKVTEKGKDVELRCDPISGHTALYWYRQSLGQGLEFLIYFQGNSAPDKSGLPSDRFSAERTGGSVSTLTIQRTQQEDSAVYLCASSPQDSLGDIQYFGAGTRLSVL.